These 14 T cell receptor beta chains originate from one sample sequenced in a study of blood T cell repertoires in COVID-19. The method was immunoSEQ multiplex PCR; TCRdb's version includes in-frame clones alone and lacks a portion of them. Of roughly 120,000 clones listed, about 70% were seen once; the top ten hold around 6%. Source material: peripheral blood. These receptors were collected from an elderly man with COVID-19, enrolled during active disease.

CDR3 sequence (DNA): TGTGCCAGCAGTTCTCCCCCGGCTAGCGGCAGCTCCTACGAGCAGTACTTC. This translates into CASSSPPASGSSYEQYF. The rearrangement joins TRBV28 to TRBJ2-7; 7 bases align to TRBD2. Germline CDR1 MDHEN, CDR2 SYDVKM. The length of the CDR3 is 17 residues. J lost 0 bases, V lost 4 bases, and 12 bases had no gene match. The complete variable domain, with remaining parts taken from reference TRBV28 and TRBJ2-7, reads DVKVTQSSRYLVKRTGEKVFLECVQDMDHENMFWYRQDPGLGLRLIYFSYDVKMKEKGDIPEGYSVSREKKERFSLILESASTNQTSMYLCASSSPPASGSSYEQYFGPGTRLTVT.

The genes are TRBV29-1 and TRBJ2-3, with D unresolved. The CDR3 has 15 amino acids. Deletions cut 8 bases from V and 0 bases from J, with 18 bases between. Germline CDR1 and CDR2: SQVTM and ANQGSEA. The CDR3 bases are TGCAGCTCACTCGGGTTCAAATCTAGCACAGATACGCAGTATTTT. Its protein product is CSSLGFKSSTDTQYF.

The chain employs TRBV28 and TRBJ1-1; 7 nucleotides align to TRBD1. The CDR3 consists of 15 residues. Germline V CDR1 and CDR2: MDHEN, SYDVKM. V shed 10 bases, J shed 1 base, and the junction held 12 bases outside the gene matches. The CDR3 loop is CATTSSTGRNTEAFF. The CDR3 DNA follows: TGTGCCACCACGTCCTCGACAGGGAGGAACACTGAAGCTTTCTTT.

V is TRBV24-1 and J is TRBJ2-2, with D possibly TRBD2 on 5 matching bases. CDR3 length: 17 residues. Germline CDR1 and CDR2: KGHDR and SFDVKD. Trimming took 1 base from V and 6 from J, leaving 17 bases between them. This CDR3 is CATSDFRGSRAPGELFF. In DNA, the CDR3 is TGTGCCACCAGTGATTTTAGAGGCTCGAGGGCTCCCGGGGAGCTGTTTTTT.

V usage is TRBV9 and J usage is TRBJ2-7; no clear D. The CDR3 consists of 14 residues. Per germline, CDR1 SGDLS and CDR2 YYNGEE. The V gene lost 4 bases and the J gene lost 0 bases, with 11 bases spanning the gap. The CDR3 DNA reads as TGTGCCAGCAGCCCTGGGCTCGCCTCCTACGAGCAGTACTTC. This sequence encodes CASSPGLASYEQYF. The full variable domain, in which reference TRBV9 and TRBJ2-7 provide the parts outside the CDR3, is DSGVTQTPKHLITATGQRVTLRCSPRSGDLSVYWYQQSLDQGLQFLIQYYNGEERAKGNILERFSAQQFPDLHSELNLSSLELGDSALYFCASSPGLASYEQYFGPGTRLTVT.

The chain has TRBV11-2 and TRBJ1-1; 10 bases fit TRBD1. Germline lookup yields CDR1 SGHAT and CDR2 FQNNGV. V lost 0 bases and J lost 11; bases outside the gene matches: 6. CDR3 length equals 14 residues. This chain's CDR3 is CASSLERQGASAFF. The CDR3 DNA reads TGTGCCAGCAGCTTAGAGCGACAGGGGGCGAGTGCTTTCTTT.

The chain employs TRBV9 and TRBJ2-2; D gene uncertain. This CDR3 has 14 amino acids. The germline V gene encodes CDR1 SGDLS and CDR2 YYNGEE. V was trimmed by 0 bases and J by 1 base, leaving 4 bases between them. CDR3 residues: CASSVVQNTGELFF. The CDR3 DNA sequence: TGTGCCAGCAGCGTAGTACAGAACACCGGGGAGCTGTTTTTT. The full variable domain, rest sourced from reference TRBV9 and TRBJ2-2, is DSGVTQTPKHLITATGQRVTLRCSPRSGDLSVYWYQQSLDQGLQFLIQYYNGEERAKGNILERFSAQQFPDLHSELNLSSLELGDSALYFCASSVVQNTGELFFGEGSRLTVL.

This chain joins TRBV6-5 and TRBJ1-2; D is possibly TRBD1 (6 bases). Germline assignment: CDR1 MNHEY and CDR2 SVGAGI. Trimming removed 5 bases at V and 8 bases at J, with 18 bases between. This CDR3 has 14 amino acids. CDR3 amino acids: CASSRSGGAEGYTF. DNA of the CDR3: TGTGCCAGCAGTCGTTCGGGGGGCGCGGAGGGCTACACCTTC.

The V call is TRBV4-2, the J call TRBJ1-1, with no clear D. Germline V gene sequence: CDR1 LGHNA, CDR2 YNFKEQ. The CDR3 sequence is 15 residues long. Trimming pared 4 bases from V and 6 bases from J, leaving 18 bases between. The CDR3 DNA is TGTGCCAGCAGCCCACAAATGCGGTCTCCCCCTGAAGCTTTCTTT. It translates to CASSPQMRSPPEAFF.

J is TRBJ2-7 and V is TRBV6-5; D possibly corresponds to TRBD1 (8 bases). The ends were cut back, 4 bases at V and 6 bases at J, with 16 bases in the middle. The CDR3 consists of 14 residues. Germline CDR1 and CDR2: MNHEY and SVGAGI. The CDR3 coding sequence is TGTGCCAGCAGTTTAACAAACAGGGGGGGCGAGCAGTACTTC. Protein product: CASSLTNRGGEQYF.

V is TRBV21-1 and J is TRBJ1-2; the table's D call, TRBD1, was not checked against the DNA. TRBV21-1 is a listed pseudogene. The CDR3 length is 15 residues. The CDR3 DNA follows: TGTGCCAGCAGCACCGGTTTCGGGACAGAGTATGGCTACACCTTC. As protein: CASSTGFGTEYGYTF.

The chain carries TRBV28 and TRBJ1-6; 8 positions agree with TRBD1. Trimming at V came to 6 bases and at J to 10 bases, leaving 5 bases not matched to a gene. The germline V gene encodes CDR1 MDHEN and CDR2 SYDVKM. This CDR3 is 13 amino acids long. This CDR3 is CASRKTGDSPLHF. CDR3 sequence (DNA): TGTGCCAGCAGGAAGACAGGGGACTCACCCCTCCACTTT.

The chain couples TRBV11-2 to TRBJ2-1; possible D gene TRBD2, 6 bases. The CDR3 length is 15 residues. Looked up from germline, CDR1 is SGHAT and CDR2 is FQNNGV. With 6 bases removed from V and 0 bases from J, the gap between germline ends came to 12 bases. As DNA, the CDR3 is TGTGCCAGCAGGAAGGACGGGAGCTCCTACAATGAGCAGTTCTTC. Its protein product is CASRKDGSSYNEQFF.

The rearrangement joins TRBV7-8 to TRBJ1-3; D is possibly TRBD1 (6 bases). Looked up from germline, CDR1 is SGHVS and CDR2 is FQNEAQ. V was shortened by 3 bases and J by 0 bases, with 12 bases between the two germline ends. CDR3 length: 16 residues. The CDR3 region is CASSLDSPSSGNTIYF. The CDR3 DNA reads TGTGCCAGCAGCTTGGACAGCCCGAGCTCTGGAAACACCATATATTTT.